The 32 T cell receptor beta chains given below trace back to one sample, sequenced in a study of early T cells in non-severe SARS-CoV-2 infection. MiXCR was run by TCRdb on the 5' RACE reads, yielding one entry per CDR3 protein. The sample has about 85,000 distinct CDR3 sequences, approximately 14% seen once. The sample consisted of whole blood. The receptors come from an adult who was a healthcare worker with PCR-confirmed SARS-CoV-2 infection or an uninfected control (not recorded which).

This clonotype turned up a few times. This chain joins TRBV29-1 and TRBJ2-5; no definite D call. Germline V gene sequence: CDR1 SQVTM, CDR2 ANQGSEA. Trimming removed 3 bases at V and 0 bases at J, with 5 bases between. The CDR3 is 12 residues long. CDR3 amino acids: CSVEGNQETQYF. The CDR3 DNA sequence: TGCAGCGTTGAGGGAAACCAAGAGACCCAGTACTTC.

The DNA of the CDR3 is TGTGCCAGCAGTTTGAACGGGAACACTGAAGCTTTCTTT. It encodes CASSLNGNTEAFF. The V gene is TRBV12-3 or TRBV12-4, the J gene TRBJ1-1, with D unresolved. Between the trimmed V and J ends, which lost 3 bases and 1 base, there was a span of 6 bases. This CDR3 has 13 residues.

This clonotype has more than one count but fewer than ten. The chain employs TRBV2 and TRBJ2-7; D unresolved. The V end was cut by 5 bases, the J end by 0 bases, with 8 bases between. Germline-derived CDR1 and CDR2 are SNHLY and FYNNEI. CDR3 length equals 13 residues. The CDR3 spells CASSTRNSYEQYF. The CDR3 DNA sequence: TGTGCCAGCAGTACCAGGAACTCCTACGAGCAGTACTTC. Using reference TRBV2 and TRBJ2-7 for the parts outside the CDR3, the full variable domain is EPEVTQTPSHQVTQMGQEVILRCVPISNHLYFYWYRQILGQKVEFLVSFYNNEISEKSEIFDDQFSVERPDGSNFTLKIRSTKLEDSAMYFCASSTRNSYEQYFGPGTRLTVT.

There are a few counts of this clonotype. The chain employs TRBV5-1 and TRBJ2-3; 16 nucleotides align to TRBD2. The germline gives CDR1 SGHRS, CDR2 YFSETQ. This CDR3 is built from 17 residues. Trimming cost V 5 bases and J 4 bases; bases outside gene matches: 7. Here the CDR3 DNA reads TGCGCCAGCAGTACCGGGACTAGCGGGAGGGGAGCAGATACGCAGTATTTT. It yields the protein CASSTGTSGRGADTQYF.

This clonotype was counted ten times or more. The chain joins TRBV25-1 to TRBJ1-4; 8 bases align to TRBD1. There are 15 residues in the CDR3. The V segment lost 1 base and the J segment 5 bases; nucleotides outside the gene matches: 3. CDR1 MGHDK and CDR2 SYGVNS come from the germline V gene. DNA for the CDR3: TGTGCCAGCAGTGAATCCGGACAGGGCAATGAAAAACTGTTTTTT. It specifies CASSESGQGNEKLFF.

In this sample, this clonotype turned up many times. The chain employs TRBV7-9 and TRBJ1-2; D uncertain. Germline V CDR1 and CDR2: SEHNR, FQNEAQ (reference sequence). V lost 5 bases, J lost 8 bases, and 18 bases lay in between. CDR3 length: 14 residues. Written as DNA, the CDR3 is TGTGCCAGCAGCCCCCCAGTCTTCCCGGGAGGCTACACCTTC. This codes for CASSPPVFPGGYTF.

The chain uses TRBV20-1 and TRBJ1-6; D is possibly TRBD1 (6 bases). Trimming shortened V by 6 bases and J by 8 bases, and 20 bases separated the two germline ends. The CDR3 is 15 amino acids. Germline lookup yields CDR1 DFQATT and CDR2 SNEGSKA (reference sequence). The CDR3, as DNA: TGCAGTGCCACGGATGAGAGACAGGAATATTCACCCCTCCACTTT. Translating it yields CSATDERQEYSPLHF.

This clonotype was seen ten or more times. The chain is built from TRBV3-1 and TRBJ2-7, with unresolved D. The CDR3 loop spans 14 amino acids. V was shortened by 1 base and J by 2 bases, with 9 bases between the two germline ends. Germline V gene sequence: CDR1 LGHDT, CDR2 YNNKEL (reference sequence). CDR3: CASSQGAGTYEQYF. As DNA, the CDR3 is TGTGCCAGCAGCCAAGGGGCCGGAACCTACGAGCAGTACTTC.

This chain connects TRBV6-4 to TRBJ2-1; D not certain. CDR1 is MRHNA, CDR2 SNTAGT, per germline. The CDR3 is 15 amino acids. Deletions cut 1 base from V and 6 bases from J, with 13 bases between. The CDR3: CASSDWAHSGNEQFF. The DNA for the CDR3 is TGTGCCAGCAGTGACTGGGCCCACTCCGGCAATGAGCAGTTCTTC.

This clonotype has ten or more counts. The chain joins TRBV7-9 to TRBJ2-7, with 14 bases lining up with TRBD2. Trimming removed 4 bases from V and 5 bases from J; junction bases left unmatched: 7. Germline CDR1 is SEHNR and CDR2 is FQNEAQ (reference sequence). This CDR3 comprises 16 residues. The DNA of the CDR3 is TGTGCCAGCAGCTGGACTAGCGGGGGGACAGGGGACGAGCAGTACTTC. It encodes CASSWTSGGTGDEQYF.

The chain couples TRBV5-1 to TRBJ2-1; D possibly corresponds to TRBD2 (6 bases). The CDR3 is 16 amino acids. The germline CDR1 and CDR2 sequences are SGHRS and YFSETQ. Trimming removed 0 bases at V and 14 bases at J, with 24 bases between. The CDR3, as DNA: TGCGCCAGCAGCTTGGCCGGGGCGGGGTCCATTAGGGGCGAGTTCTTC. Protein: CASSLAGAGSIRGEFF.

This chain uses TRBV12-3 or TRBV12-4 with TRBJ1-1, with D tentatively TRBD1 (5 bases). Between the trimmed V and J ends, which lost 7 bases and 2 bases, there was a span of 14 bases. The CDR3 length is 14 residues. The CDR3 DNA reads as TGTGCCAGCACCCCGTGGGGCCTAAACACTGAAGCTTTCTTT. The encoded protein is CASTPWGLNTEAFF.

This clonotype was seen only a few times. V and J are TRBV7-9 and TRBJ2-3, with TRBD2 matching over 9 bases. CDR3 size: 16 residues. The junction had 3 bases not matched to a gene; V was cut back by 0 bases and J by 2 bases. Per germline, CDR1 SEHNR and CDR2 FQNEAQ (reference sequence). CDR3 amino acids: CASSLAAGGPTDTQYF. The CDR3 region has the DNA TGTGCCAGCAGCTTAGCGGCGGGAGGGCCCACAGATACGCAGTATTTT.

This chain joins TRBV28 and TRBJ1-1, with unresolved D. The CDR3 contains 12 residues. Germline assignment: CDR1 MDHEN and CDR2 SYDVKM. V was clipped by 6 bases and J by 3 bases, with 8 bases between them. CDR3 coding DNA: TGTGCCAGCAGGCTAGGGCACACTGAAGCTTTCTTT. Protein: CASRLGHTEAFF.

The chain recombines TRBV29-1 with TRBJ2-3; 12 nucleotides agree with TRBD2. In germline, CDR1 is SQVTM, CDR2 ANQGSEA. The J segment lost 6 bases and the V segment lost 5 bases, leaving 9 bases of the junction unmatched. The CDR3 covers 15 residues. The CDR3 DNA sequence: TGCAGCGTTCGATATCTAGCGGGAGGGCTGGATACGCAGTATTTT. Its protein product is CSVRYLAGGLDTQYF.

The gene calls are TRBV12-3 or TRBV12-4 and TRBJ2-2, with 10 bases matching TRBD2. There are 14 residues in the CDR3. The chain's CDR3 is CVTRRLAGVGELFF. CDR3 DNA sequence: TGTGTAACCCGGAGGCTAGCGGGAGTTGGGGAGCTGTTTTTT.

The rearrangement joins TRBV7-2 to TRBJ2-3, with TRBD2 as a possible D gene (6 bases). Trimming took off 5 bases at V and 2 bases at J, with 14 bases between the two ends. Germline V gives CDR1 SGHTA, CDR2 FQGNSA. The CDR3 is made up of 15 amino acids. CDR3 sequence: CASSLGTLNTDTQYF. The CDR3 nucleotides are TGTGCCAGCAGCCTTGGGACTTTAAACACAGATACGCAGTATTTT.

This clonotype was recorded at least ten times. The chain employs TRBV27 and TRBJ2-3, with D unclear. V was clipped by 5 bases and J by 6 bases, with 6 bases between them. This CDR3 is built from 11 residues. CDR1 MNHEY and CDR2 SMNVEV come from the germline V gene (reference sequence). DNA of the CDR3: TGTGCCAGCAGTGTCGGTGATACGCAGTATTTT. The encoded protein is CASSVGDTQYF.

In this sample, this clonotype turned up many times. CDR3 sequence (DNA): TGTGCCAGCAGCCTAACTGACAGGGAGCAGTTCTTC. The encoded protein is CASSLTDREQFF. This chain links TRBV14 with TRBJ2-1, with a tentative D call TRBD1 (6 bases). From germline, CDR1 is SGHDN and CDR2 FVKESK. The CDR3 runs to 12 residues. V dropped 4 bases and J dropped 10 bases, with 11 bases sitting between them. Full variable domain (missing parts from reference TRBV14 and TRBJ2-1): EAGVTQFPSHSVIEKGQTVTLRCDPISGHDNLYWYRRVMGKEIKFLLHFVKESKQDESGMPNNRFLAERTGGTYSTLKVQPAELEDSGVYFCASSLTDREQFFGPGTRLTVL.

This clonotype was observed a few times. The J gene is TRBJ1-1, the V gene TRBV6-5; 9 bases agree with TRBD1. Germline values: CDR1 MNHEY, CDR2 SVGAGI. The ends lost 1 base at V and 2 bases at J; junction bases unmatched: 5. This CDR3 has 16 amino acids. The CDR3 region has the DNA TGTGCCAGCAGTTACTTAATGACAGGGGGAAACACTGAAGCTTTCTTT. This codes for CASSYLMTGGNTEAFF.

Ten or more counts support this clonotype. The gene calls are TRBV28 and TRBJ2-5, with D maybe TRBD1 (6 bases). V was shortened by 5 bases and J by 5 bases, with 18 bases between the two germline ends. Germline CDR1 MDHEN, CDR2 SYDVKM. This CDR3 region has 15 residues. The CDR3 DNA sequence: TGTGCCAGCAGTCTAAACGCAGGGGTTTACGAGACCCAGTACTTC. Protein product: CASSLNAGVYETQYF.

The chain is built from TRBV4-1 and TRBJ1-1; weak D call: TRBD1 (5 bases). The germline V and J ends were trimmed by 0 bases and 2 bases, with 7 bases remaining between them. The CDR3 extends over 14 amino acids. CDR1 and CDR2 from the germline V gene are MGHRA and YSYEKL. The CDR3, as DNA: TGCGCCAGCAGCCAAGAAGGGGCCAACACTGAAGCTTTCTTT. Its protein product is CASSQEGANTEAFF.

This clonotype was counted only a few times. CDR3: CASRRTGTGNQPQHF. DNA of the CDR3: TGTGCCAGCAGGAGGACAGGGACGGGCAATCAGCCCCAGCATTTT. V gene TRBV6-5 combines with J gene TRBJ1-5; 8 bases line up with TRBD1. V dropped 6 bases and J dropped 2; count of bases not matched to a gene: 6. The CDR3 spans 15 residues. The V gene's germline CDR1 is MNHEY and CDR2 SVGAGI.

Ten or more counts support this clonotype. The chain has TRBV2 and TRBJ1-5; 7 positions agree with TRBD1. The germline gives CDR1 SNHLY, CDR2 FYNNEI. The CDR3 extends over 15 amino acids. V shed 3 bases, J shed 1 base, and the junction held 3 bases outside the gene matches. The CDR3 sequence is CASSEGTASNQPQHF. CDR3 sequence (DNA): TGTGCCAGCAGTGAGGGGACAGCGAGCAATCAGCCCCAGCATTTT.

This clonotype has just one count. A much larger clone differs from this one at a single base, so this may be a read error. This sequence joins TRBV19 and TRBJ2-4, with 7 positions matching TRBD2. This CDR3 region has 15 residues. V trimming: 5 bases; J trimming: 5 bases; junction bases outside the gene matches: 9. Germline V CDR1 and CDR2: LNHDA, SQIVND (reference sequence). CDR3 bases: TGTGCCAGTAGTCTCGGAGGCGGGAGACAAAACATTCAGTACTTC. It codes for CASSLGGGRQNIQYF.

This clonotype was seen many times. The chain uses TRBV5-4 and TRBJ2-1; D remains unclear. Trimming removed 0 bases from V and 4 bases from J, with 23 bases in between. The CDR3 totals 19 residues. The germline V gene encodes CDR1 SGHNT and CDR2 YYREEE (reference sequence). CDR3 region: CASSLVGTREPREYNEQFF. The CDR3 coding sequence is TGTGCCAGCAGCTTGGTTGGCACAAGGGAACCACGAGAATACAATGAGCAGTTCTTC.

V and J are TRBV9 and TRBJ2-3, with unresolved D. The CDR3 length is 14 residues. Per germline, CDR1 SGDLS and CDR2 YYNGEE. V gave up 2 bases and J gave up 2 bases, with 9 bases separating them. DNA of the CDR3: TGTGCCAGCAGCGTCCAGCTTACCACAGATACGCAGTATTTT. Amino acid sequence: CASSVQLTTDTQYF.

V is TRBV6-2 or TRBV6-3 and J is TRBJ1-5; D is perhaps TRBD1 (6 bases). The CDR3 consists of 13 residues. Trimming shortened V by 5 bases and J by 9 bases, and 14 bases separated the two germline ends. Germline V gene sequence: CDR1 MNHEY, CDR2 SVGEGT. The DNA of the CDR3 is TGTGCCAGCAGTCCTACAGGGTCTCGGCCCCAGCATTTT. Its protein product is CASSPTGSRPQHF.

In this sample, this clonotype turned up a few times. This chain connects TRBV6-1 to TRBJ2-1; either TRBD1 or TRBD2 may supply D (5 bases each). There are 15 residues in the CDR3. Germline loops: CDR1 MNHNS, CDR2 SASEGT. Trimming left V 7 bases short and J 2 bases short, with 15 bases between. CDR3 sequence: CASNKMRGTYNEQFF. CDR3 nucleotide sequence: TGTGCCAGCAACAAAATGAGGGGAACCTACAATGAGCAGTTCTTC.

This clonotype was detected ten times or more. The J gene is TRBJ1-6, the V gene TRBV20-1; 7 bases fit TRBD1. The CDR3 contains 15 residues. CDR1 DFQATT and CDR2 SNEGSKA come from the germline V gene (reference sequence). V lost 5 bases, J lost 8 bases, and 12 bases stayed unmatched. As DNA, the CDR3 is TGCAGTGCTGCCACCCCGGGACAGCTTTATTCACCCCTCCACTTT. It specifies CSAATPGQLYSPLHF.

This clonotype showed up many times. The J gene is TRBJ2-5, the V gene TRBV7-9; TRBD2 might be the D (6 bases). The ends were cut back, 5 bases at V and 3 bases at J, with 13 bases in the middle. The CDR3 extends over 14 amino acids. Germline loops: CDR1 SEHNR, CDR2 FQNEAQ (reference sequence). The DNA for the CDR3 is TGTGCCAGCAGCCCGCTTGGAGGGGAAGAGACCCAGTACTTC. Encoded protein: CASSPLGGEETQYF. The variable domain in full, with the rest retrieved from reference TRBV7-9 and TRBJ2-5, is DTGVSQNPRHKITKRGQNVTFRCDPISEHNRLYWYRQTLGQGPEFLTYFQNEAQLEKSRLLSDRFSAERPKGSFSTLEIQRTEQGDSAMYLCASSPLGGEETQYFGPGTRLLVL.

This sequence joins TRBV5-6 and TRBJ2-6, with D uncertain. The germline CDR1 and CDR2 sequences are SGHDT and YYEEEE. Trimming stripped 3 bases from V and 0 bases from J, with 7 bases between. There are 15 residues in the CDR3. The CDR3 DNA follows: TGTGCCAGCAGCTCCGGGCTCTCTGGGGCCAACGTCCTGACTTTC. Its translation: CASSSGLSGANVLTF.